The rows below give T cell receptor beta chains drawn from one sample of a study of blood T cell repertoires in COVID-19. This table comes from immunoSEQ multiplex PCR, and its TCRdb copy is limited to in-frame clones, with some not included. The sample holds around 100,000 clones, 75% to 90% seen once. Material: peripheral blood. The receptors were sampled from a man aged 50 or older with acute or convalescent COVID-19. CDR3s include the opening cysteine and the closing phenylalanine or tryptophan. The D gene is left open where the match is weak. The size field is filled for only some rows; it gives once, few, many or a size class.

CASSGGGQNTEAFF TGTGCCAGCAGCGGCGGAGGGCAAAACACTGAAGCTTTCTTT TRBV9 - - TRBJ1-1
CASSPGSGGLSPLHF TGTGCCAGCAGCCCAGGGAGCGGGGGGCTCTCACCCCTCCACTTT TRBV7-9 - - TRBJ1-6
CASSLDLSRSYEQYF TGTGCCAGCAGCTTAGATCTCAGTCGATCCTACGAGCAGTACTTC TRBV11-3 - many TRBJ2-7
CASRLGGRATFYEQYF TGTGCAAGTCGCTTGGGTGGGAGGGCCACTTTCTACGAGCAGTACTTC TRBV12-2 - - TRBJ2-7
CASSPDSGYQETQYF TGTGCCAGCTCACCAGATTCGGGGTACCAAGAGACCCAGTACTTC TRBV18 - - TRBJ2-5
CASKSSTVSGANVLTF TGCGCCAGCAAAAGTTCAACGGTATCTGGGGCCAACGTCCTGACTTTC TRBV5-1 - - TRBJ2-6
CASTLKEGTDTQYF TGTGCCAGCACCTTAAAGGAGGGCACAGATACGCAGTATTTT TRBV7-9 - - TRBJ2-3
CASSLSGQLNTEAFF TGTGCCAGCAGTTTATCGGGGCAATTGAACACTGAAGCTTTCTTT TRBV27 - - TRBJ1-1
CATSDSYSPSYEQYF TGTGCCACCAGTGATTCGTACAGTCCCTCCTACGAGCAGTACTTC TRBV24-1 - - TRBJ2-7
CASSSLGGRAIEAFF TGTGCCAGCAGTTCCCTCGGTGGCAGGGCTATTGAAGCTTTCTTT TRBV27 - once TRBJ1-1
CASSRDAYNSPLHF TGTGCCAGCAGCAGGGATGCCTATAATTCACCCCTCCACTTT TRBV27 - - TRBJ1-6
CASSPGGADTGELFF TGTGCCAGCAGTCCAGGGGGCGCGGACACCGGGGAGCTGTTTTTT TRBV28 TRBD1 - TRBJ2-2
CASGAGRDTQYF TGTGCTAGTGGGGCAGGGCGAGATACGCAGTATTTT TRBV12-5 - - TRBJ2-3
CASSDNREAFF TGCGCCAGCAGTGATAACAGGGAAGCTTTCTTT TRBV10-1 - few TRBJ1-1
CASSFPGNYGYTF TGTGCCAGCAGCTTCCCGGGGAACTATGGCTACACCTTC TRBV5-4 - - TRBJ1-2
CASRPGTVSSPLHF TGTGCCAGCAGACCCGGGACAGTCTCTTCACCCCTCCACTTT TRBV6-5 TRBD1 - TRBJ1-6
CAWSKGAARNTEAFF TGTGCCTGGAGTAAGGGGGCGGCAAGGAACACTGAAGCTTTCTTT TRBV30 TRBD1 - TRBJ1-1
CASSPGQGSHSPLHF TGTGCCAGCAGCCCGGGACAGGGTAGTCATTCACCCCTCCACTTT TRBV7-9 TRBD1 - TRBJ1-6
CASKREGPYEQYF TGTGCCAGCAAGCGGGAGGGCCCCTACGAGCAGTACTTC TRBV12-3/TRBV12-4 TRBD2 - TRBJ2-7
CASSQLDQPQHF TGTGCCAGCAGCCAACTAGATCAGCCCCAGCATTTT TRBV28 - - TRBJ1-5
CASSLPPTSVNEQFF TGTGCCAGCAGCTTGCCCCCCACTAGCGTGAATGAGCAGTTCTTC TRBV5-4 TRBD2 - TRBJ2-1
CASSLSSGLAGIEQFF TGTGCCAGCAGTTTATCGAGCGGACTAGCGGGGATTGAGCAGTTCTTC TRBV27 TRBD2 - TRBJ2-1
CASGLAGGRGADTQYF TGCGCCAGTGGACTAGCGGGAGGGCGTGGGGCAGATACGCAGTATTTT TRBV4-1 TRBD2 - TRBJ2-3
CASTPGGSPQHF TGTGCCAGCACGCCCGGCGGATCGCCCCAGCATTTT TRBV28 - - TRBJ1-5
CASSPVGGQTVFF TGCGCCAGCAGCCCCGTTGGGGGACAGACGGTGTTTTTT TRBV5-1 TRBD1 - TRBJ1-4
CASSRDRGYGYTF TGTGCCAGCAGCCGGGACAGGGGCTATGGCTACACCTTC TRBV3-1/TRBV3-2 TRBD1 - TRBJ1-2
CASSLTGVLSNQPQHF TGTGCCAGCAGTTTAACAGGGGTTCTTAGCAATCAGCCCCAGCATTTT TRBV28 TRBD1 - TRBJ1-5
CASTWGRANQPQHF TGTGCCAGCACATGGGGCAGAGCTAATCAGCCCCAGCATTTT TRBV28 - - TRBJ1-5
CASSSKAWGTRKGNEQFF TGTGCCAGCAGTTCGAAGGCCTGGGGGACTAGGAAGGGCAATGAGCAGTTCTTC TRBV27 TRBD2 - TRBJ2-1